What follows are 16 T cell receptor beta chains derived from one specimen sequenced in a study of Ad26.COV2.S vaccination and SARS-CoV-2 variants. Treatment here: around 19 received Ad26.COV2.S at low or high dose, single or two shots; roughly 5 received placebo; per-sample allocation not given. Samples were taken on day 63 after the first vaccine or placebo injection. This table comes from immunoSEQ multiplex PCR, and its TCRdb copy is limited to in-frame clones, with some not included. This table holds 440,000 or so clones, less than 95% found once. This sample comprised peripheral blood, obtained in a trial of Ad26.COV2.S vaccine versus placebo. The source of these receptors is a person between 18 and 65 years old who received the Ad26.COV2.S COVID-19 vaccine or a placebo.

J is TRBJ2-5 and V is TRBV5-6; 11 bases line up with TRBD1. Germline lookup yields CDR1 SGHDT and CDR2 YYEEEE. CDR3 length: 15 amino acids. J lost 5 bases, V lost 4 bases, and 7 bases had no gene match. CDR3 bases: TGTGCCAGCAGCAAGGACAGGGGGCGGTGGGAGACCCAGTACTTC. Amino acid sequence: CASSKDRGRWETQYF.

The chain recombines TRBV14 with TRBJ2-1; the match to TRBD1 covers 7 bases. V was pared by 0 bases and J by 12 bases, with 2 bases of the junction left unmatched. CDR3 length: 12 amino acids. Germline V gene data show CDR1 as SGHDN and CDR2 as FVKESK. The CDR3 coding sequence is TGTGCCAGCAGCCAAGATCACAGGGGGCAGTTCTTC. Residues: CASSQDHRGQFF.

The chain carries TRBV5-5 and TRBJ1-4, with TRBD1 identical over 7 bases. The length of the CDR3 is 14 residues. V dropped 4 bases and J dropped 4; count of bases not matched to a gene: 4. Germline V gene lookup returns CDR1 SGHKS and CDR2 YYEKEE (reference sequence). The chain's CDR3 is CASSTGQRNEKLFF. The CDR3 nucleotides are TGTGCCAGCAGCACGGGACAGCGTAATGAAAAACTGTTTTTT.

This clone was counted a few times. The chain employs TRBV23-1 and TRBJ1-5, with unresolved D. TRBV23-1 is filed as an ORF, its function uncertain. CDR3 length equals 16 residues. Trimming left V 4 bases short and J 7 bases short, with 20 bases between. The CDR3 DNA is TGCGCCAGCAGTCTCCCGACCCCTTCTGGAGGCCAGCCCCAGCATTTT. Translating gives CASSLPTPSGGQPQHF.

The chain uses TRBV10-3 and TRBJ1-2; unclear D gene. This CDR3 is 15 amino acids long. The V gene's germline CDR1 is ENHRY and CDR2 SYGVKD. Trimming shortened V by 0 bases and J by 6 bases, and 14 bases separated the two germline ends. In nucleotides, the CDR3 is TGTGCCATCAGTGAGTCGATCGGCCAGGCCCATGGCTACACCTTC. This encodes CAISESIGQAHGYTF.

The rearrangement uses TRBV15 and TRBJ2-7, with 13 bases aligning to TRBD2. The CDR3 spans 16 residues. Trimming cost V 2 bases and J 4 bases; bases outside gene matches: 5. Per germline, CDR1 LNHNV and CDR2 YYDKDF (reference sequence). Written as DNA, the CDR3 is TGTGCCACCAGCAGACCGGGACTAGCGGGATGGTACGAGCAGTACTTC. As protein: CATSRPGLAGWYEQYF. The full variable domain, in which reference TRBV15 and TRBJ2-7 provide the parts outside the CDR3, is DAMVIQNPRYQVTQFGKPVTLSCSQTLNHNVMYWYQQKSSQAPKLLFHYYDKDFNNEADTPDNFQSRRPNTSFCFLDIRSPGLGDTAMYLCATSRPGLAGWYEQYFGPGTRLTVT.

The V and J genes are TRBV7-9 and TRBJ2-4; D is perhaps TRBD2 (5 bases). The V and J ends lost 7 bases and 0 bases respectively, with 13 bases between them. CDR1 and CDR2 from the germline V gene are SEHNR and FQNEAQ (reference sequence). The CDR3 runs 15 residues. CDR3 bases: TGTGCCAGCATCCCCCCGGGGTTAGCCAAAAACATTCAGTACTTC. Amino acid sequence: CASIPPGLAKNIQYF.

V is TRBV7-8 and J is TRBJ2-1, with D possibly matching TRBD2 (6 bases). The CDR3 consists of 15 residues. Deletions cut 2 bases from V and 1 base from J, with 9 bases between. Germline loops: CDR1 SGHVS, CDR2 FQNEAQ. The CDR3 reads CASSLLAKSYNEQFF. The CDR3 DNA is TGTGCCAGCAGCTTACTAGCGAAATCCTACAATGAGCAGTTCTTC. The full variable domain, completed using reference TRBV7-8 and TRBJ2-1, is GAGVSQSPRYKVAKRGQDVALRCDPISGHVSLFWYQQALGQGPEFLTYFQNEAQLDKSGLPSDRFFAERPEGSVSTLKIQRTQQEDSAVYLCASSLLAKSYNEQFFGPGTRLTVL.

V and J are TRBV29-1 and TRBJ1-1; D is unclear. The V end lost 4 bases, the J end lost 6 bases, and 12 bases lay between the germline ends. Germline V CDR1 and CDR2: SQVTM, ANQGSEA. CDR3 size: 12 residues. CDR3 region: CSVGEGSPEAFF. CDR3 nucleotides: TGCAGCGTTGGTGAGGGATCCCCTGAAGCTTTCTTT.

The chain has TRBV9 and TRBJ2-3; unclear D gene. CDR1 SGDLS and CDR2 YYNGEE come from the germline V gene. V was shortened by 4 bases and J by 4 bases, with 7 bases between the two germline ends. The CDR3 sequence is 12 residues long. The CDR3 is CASSPSPDTQYF. The CDR3, as DNA: TGTGCCAGCAGCCCCAGTCCAGATACGCAGTATTTT.

This chain connects TRBV9 to TRBJ1-2; tentative D call: TRBD1 (5 bases). V was clipped by 0 bases and J by 4 bases, with 13 bases between them. Germline-derived CDR1 and CDR2 are SGDLS and YYNGEE. The CDR3 length is 15 residues. The CDR3 DNA reads TGTGCCAGCAGCGTAGGTCGCGGGGCGATCTATGGCTACACCTTC. Translation: CASSVGRGAIYGYTF.

The CDR3 DNA is TGTGCCAGCAGTCCGGACAGAACTAACTATGGCTACACCTTC. Translation: CASSPDRTNYGYTF. The V call is TRBV6-2 or TRBV6-3, the J call TRBJ1-2; possibly TRBD1 for D (6 bases). This CDR3 is 14 amino acids long. V was shortened by 5 bases and J by 0 bases, with 10 bases between the two germline ends. Per germline, CDR1 MNHEY and CDR2 SVGEGT.

The chain carries TRBV7-9 and TRBJ2-3; 7 nucleotides agree with TRBD2. CDR1 is SEHNR, CDR2 FQNEAQ, per germline (reference sequence). V lost 1 base and J lost 3; bases outside the gene matches: 7. The CDR3 sequence is 16 residues long. CDR3 loop: CASSLGAGEGTDTQYF. CDR3 in DNA: TGTGCCAGCAGCTTAGGTGCGGGAGAGGGGACAGATACGCAGTATTTT.

The chain uses TRBV9 and TRBJ2-7; D is perhaps TRBD2 (5 bases). This CDR3 has 17 residues. V was trimmed by 4 bases and J by 3 bases, leaving 23 bases between them. The germline V gene encodes CDR1 SGDLS and CDR2 YYNGEE. CDR3 sequence reads: CASSPRSGSPEGYEQYF. Written as DNA, the CDR3 is TGTGCCAGCAGCCCACGTAGTGGATCCCCAGAGGGCTACGAGCAGTACTTC.

The gene calls are TRBV7-9 and TRBJ2-6; D is undetermined. Germline values: CDR1 SEHNR, CDR2 FQNEAQ (reference sequence). Between the trimmed V and J ends, which lost 6 bases and 1 base, there was a span of 4 bases. CDR3 length: 13 amino acids. CDR3 nucleotide sequence: TGTGCCAGCAGTAAATCTGGGGCCAACGTCCTGACTTTC. It encodes CASSKSGANVLTF.

The chain combines TRBV6-5 with TRBJ1-1; D not certain. Germline CDR1 reads MNHEY; CDR2 reads SVGAGI. The CDR3 totals 13 residues. The V end was cut by 11 bases, the J end by 0 bases, with 13 bases between. CDR3 DNA: TGTGCCGTCGGCAGGAATATGAACACTGAAGCTTTCTTT. Its protein is CAVGRNMNTEAFF.